This is a list of T cell receptor beta chains from one sample in a study of control samples from healthy donors and cancer patients. Generated by immunoSEQ multiplex PCR, the TCRdb table keeps only in-frame clones and is missing some. This sample has fewer than 65,000 clones, with under 90% found just once. Input material: blood. Receptor source: a man in his 70s in good health. CDR3s include the opening cysteine and the closing phenylalanine or tryptophan. The D gene is left open where the match is weak. The size field is filled for only some rows; it gives once, few, many or a size class.

v_gene	abundance	j_gene	d_gene	CDR3nt	CDR3aa
TRBV4-1	once	TRBJ1-2	TRBD1	TGCGCCAGCAGCCAGGAAACCGGACAGGGGCTTGGCTACACCTTC	CASSQETGQGLGYTF
TRBV5-1	-	TRBJ2-3	TRBD2	TGCGCCAGCAGTGGGGAGGGAACAGATACGCAGTATTTT	CASSGEGTDTQYF
TRBV5-1	-	TRBJ2-1	TRBD2	TGCGCCAGCGCCCGGGACTACCACAATGAGCAGTTCTTC	CASARDYHNEQFF
TRBV6-2/TRBV6-3	-	TRBJ2-7	-	TGTGCCAGCAGTTACCCGTCCCGTGGACGCTACGAGCAGTACTTC	CASSYPSRGRYEQYF
TRBV16	-	TRBJ1-5	TRBD1	TGTGCCAGCAGCCAATTTCGGTACAGGGGGATCGGCAATCAGCCCCAGCATTTT	CASSQFRYRGIGNQPQHF
TRBV18	-	TRBJ1-1	-	TGTGCCAGCTCACCACAGGGAGACACTGAAGCTTTCTTT	CASSPQGDTEAFF
TRBV3-1/TRBV3-2	once	TRBJ1-2	-	TGTGCCAGCAGCCAGGGACCCTATGGCTACACCTTC	CASSQGPYGYTF
TRBV5-1	once	TRBJ2-1	-	TGCGCCAGCAGCTCGGGCGGAGGGTCCTACAATGAGCAGTTCTTC	CASSSGGGSYNEQFF
TRBV28	-	TRBJ1-2	TRBD1	TGTGCCAGCAGTTTTAGGGACAGGGTCGGCTACACCTTC	CASSFRDRVGYTF
TRBV2	-	TRBJ2-1	-	TGTGCCAGCCAAAGGGACAATAACAATGAGCAGTTCTTC	CASQRDNNNEQFF
TRBV24-1	-	TRBJ2-3	-	TGTGCCACCAGTCCCAGACAGGAACACCACAGCACAGATACGCAGTATTTT	CATSPRQEHHSTDTQYF
TRBV11-3	-	TRBJ2-7	TRBD2	TGTGCCAGCAGCTTAGAAGGTCTAGCGGGGGACGAGCAGTACTTC	CASSLEGLAGDEQYF
TRBV19	-	TRBJ2-7	-	TGTGCCAGTAGGGCCCGGGAGATCCGGAGCGAGCAGTACTTC	CASRAREIRSEQYF
TRBV4-1	-	TRBJ2-1	TRBD2	TGCGCCAGCAGGAAAGGGCTAGCGGGAGATTTAAGGTCCTACAATGAGCAGTTCTTC	CASRKGLAGDLRSYNEQFF
TRBV18	-	TRBJ1-1	-	TGTGCCAGCTCACTTGTGGAAACTGAAGCCTTCTTT	CASSLVETEAFF
TRBV19	-	TRBJ2-5	TRBD2	TGTGCCAGTAGTGGGACTAGCGGGCTGGAGACCCAGTACTTC	CASSGTSGLETQYF
TRBV6-1	-	TRBJ2-7	-	TGTGCCAGCAGTGAACAAGCTCAAGACTACGAGCAGTACTTC	CASSEQAQDYEQYF
TRBV18	-	TRBJ1-3	-	TGTGCCAGCTCAGACCCCTCTGGAAACACCATATATTTT	CASSDPSGNTIYF
TRBV10-3	-	TRBJ2-1	-	TGTGCCATCAGTGAGTCATTAGTCGGCGGAATCAATGAGCAGTTCTTC	CAISESLVGGINEQFF
TRBV28	-	TRBJ2-1	TRBD2	TGTGCCAGCAGTTTACCCGGGACTAGCGGGAAATACAATGAGCAGTTCTTC	CASSLPGTSGKYNEQFF
TRBV7-9	-	TRBJ1-2	TRBD1	TGTGCCAGCACCCCTCCCGGGACAGGCCTCTATGGCTACACCTTC	CASTPPGTGLYGYTF
TRBV6-5	-	TRBJ1-5	TRBD1	TGTGCCAGCAGCGACATTGACAGGGGTAATCAGCCCCAGCATTTT	CASSDIDRGNQPQHF
TRBV21-1	-	TRBJ1-5	-	TGTGCCAGCAGCCTCAAACGGCCAGGGCGGCAGCCCCAGCATTTT	CASSLKRPGRQPQHF
TRBV2	once	TRBJ2-5	-	TGTGCCAGCCTAGTGACAGACCAAGAGACCCAGTACTTC	CASLVTDQETQYF
TRBV5-4	-	TRBJ1-4	TRBD1	TGTGCCAGCAGCTTACAGGGGGGGCGGGAAAAACTGTTTTTT	CASSLQGGREKLFF
TRBV29-1	-	TRBJ1-2	TRBD1	TGCAGCGTTGAGGGACGACAGGGTTGGTACTATGGCTACACCTTC	CSVEGRQGWYYGYTF
TRBV2	few	TRBJ1-1	-	TGTGCCAGCAAAAAGGGTGGGAACACTGAAGCTTTCTTT	CASKKGGNTEAFF
TRBV5-1	-	TRBJ2-3	-	TGCGCCAGCAGCTTGGGGCGGGGGCCTAGGGATACGCAGTATTTT	CASSLGRGPRDTQYF
TRBV4-2	-	TRBJ1-5	TRBD1	TGTGCCAGCAGCCCATCTGGGACAGGGAGACAGCCCCAGCATTTT	CASSPSGTGRQPQHF
TRBV3-1/TRBV3-2	-	TRBJ2-3	TRBD2	TGTGCCAGCAGCCAAGAACTAGCGGGGGATACGCAGTATTTT	CASSQELAGDTQYF
TRBV6-5	-	TRBJ1-5	-	TGTGCCAGCAACCCGGGGAATACAGGGTATCAGCCCCAGCATTTT	CASNPGNTGYQPQHF
TRBV2	medium-sized	TRBJ1-6	-	TGTGCCAGCAAACCTAGCTATAATTCACCCCTCCACTTT	CASKPSYNSPLHF
TRBV29-1	-	TRBJ2-2	-	TGCAGCGTTGCCAGGCCGGGGGCAGGAACCGGGGAGCTGTTTTTT	CSVARPGAGTGELFF
TRBV6-5	-	TRBJ1-1	-	TGTGCCAGCAGTCAACAGGACACCCTCACTGAAGCTTTCTTT	CASSQQDTLTEAFF
TRBV5-4	-	TRBJ1-1	-	TGTGCCAGCAGCTTAGGGATTTCCAACACTGAAGCTTTCTTT	CASSLGISNTEAFF
TRBV3-1/TRBV3-2	-	TRBJ2-1	TRBD2	TGTGCCAGCAGGCCAAGATTATCTAGCGGGAGCTACAATGAGCAGTTCTTC	CASRPRLSSGSYNEQFF
TRBV4-1	-	TRBJ2-2	-	TGCGCCAGCAGCCAAGTTGTAAGGCGCCGGGGGCGCATCACCGGGGAGCTGTTTTTT	CASSQVVRRRGRITGELFF
TRBV10-1	-	TRBJ2-6	TRBD1	TGCGCCAGTTACAGGGGAAAGGGCTCTGGGGCCAACGTCCTGACTTTC	CASYRGKGSGANVLTF
TRBV18	-	TRBJ1-3	-	TGTGCCAGCTCACCACCCCCTGGCAGGGGATCTGGAAACACCATATATTTT	CASSPPPGRGSGNTIYF
TRBV4-1	-	TRBJ2-5	TRBD2	TGCGCCAGCAGCCTACGGACTAGCGGGAGTCAAGAGACCCAGTACTTC	CASSLRTSGSQETQYF
TRBV5-1	-	TRBJ1-3	-	TGCGCCAGCAGCTTGGCCGGTGGGGGCAGTGGAAACACCATATATTTT	CASSLAGGGSGNTIYF
TRBV6-5	-	TRBJ1-3	-	TGTGCCAGCACAACAGCCAACTCTGGAAACACCATATATTTT	CASTTANSGNTIYF
TRBV29-1	-	TRBJ2-3	TRBD2	TGCAGCACTGGGTCTAGCGGGAGCACAGATACGCAGTATTTT	CSTGSSGSTDTQYF
TRBV28	once	TRBJ2-5	TRBD1	TGTGCCAGCAGTCTTTATAGGGGGCTGGGGACCCAGTACTTC	CASSLYRGLGTQYF
TRBV28	-	TRBJ1-4	TRBD1	TGTGCCAGCAACCCGAACAGGGGTAAAACTGAAAAACTGTTTTTT	CASNPNRGKTEKLFF
TRBV28	-	TRBJ2-7	TRBD1	TGTGCCAGCAGATCACAGGGGAGCTCCTACGAGCAGTACTTC	CASRSQGSSYEQYF
TRBV11-2	-	TRBJ1-2	-	TGTGCCAGCAGCTACCTGTCTCGGGGTGATTTGGGTTACACCTTC	CASSYLSRGDLGYTF
TRBV28	-	TRBJ2-5	TRBD1	TGTGCCAGCACCCTGAGAGGGGGCGCAGAGACCCAGTACTTC	CASTLRGGAETQYF
TRBV11-2	-	TRBJ2-5	-	TGCGCCAGCAGCTTGGACAATCAAGAGACCCAGTACTTC	CASSLDNQETQYF
TRBV7-2	-	TRBJ2-2	-	TGTGCCAGCAGCCCGGGGACTGAACTGAACACCGGGGAGCTGTTTTTT	CASSPGTELNTGELFF
TRBV30	-	TRBJ1-3	-	TGTGCCTGGAAGGTCTCTGGAAACACCATATATTTT	CAWKVSGNTIYF
TRBV9	-	TRBJ2-3	-	TGTGCCAGCAGCGTAGAAGGTCGCACAGATACGCAGTATTTT	CASSVEGRTDTQYF
TRBV29-1	few	TRBJ2-5	-	TGCAGCGGGGGGAGGCAGGGGCTTGGGACCCAGTACTTC	CSGGRQGLGTQYF
TRBV7-2	-	TRBJ1-2	-	TGTGCCAGCACCGTCAGCCCGACGGATCGCTATGGCTACACCTTC	CASTVSPTDRYGYTF
TRBV3-1/TRBV3-2	-	TRBJ2-5	-	TGTGCCAGCAGCCTCAGGGTGTATTCCGAGACCCAGTACTTC	CASSLRVYSETQYF